This TCR beta chain was observed in a study of T-cell reconstitution after alpha-beta-depleted transplantation in children. Unique molecular identifiers were used in preparing the TCRbeta library. One entry per CDR3 protein, called by TCRdb with MiXCR from the PCR reads. Of a few hundred thousand distinct CDR3 sequences listed, about a tenth were seen once; the top ten hold 2% to 2.5%. The V end was cut by 6 bases, the J end by 3 bases, with 12 bases between. Germline CDR1 is MGHRA and CDR2 is YSYEKL. The CDR3 covers 14 residues. The rearrangement uses TRBV4-1 and TRBJ2-1; D remains unclear. The sequence was obtained from a human donor who donated a stem cell graft to a child with acute lymphoblastic leukemia. The sample in question was PBMCs from the stem cell graft donor, obtained from the stem cell graft. The chain's CDR3 is CASRHEPSYNEQFF. The CDR3 DNA follows: TGCGCCAGCAGACACGAGCCAAGCTACAATGAGCAGTTCTTC.